The TCR beta chain under discussion was sequenced for a study of identical twins. Germline V gene sequence: CDR1 MDHEN, CDR2 SYDVKM. The CDR3 has 13 residues. V was clipped by 6 bases and J by 7 bases, with 10 bases between them. There are many counts of this clonotype. Its antigen is as yet unknown. TCRdb itself ran the 5' RACE reads through MiXCR, one entry per CDR3 protein. Here the sample spans some 900,000 distinct CDR3 sequences, 12% being singletons. General study findings and limits: The abundant beta clonotypes from cord blood had fewer insertions, and memory repertoires had none of this. Donors were not followed over many years; analysis was cross-sectional. Out-of-frame sharing of TCR alpha in monozygotic twins was underestimated by models.

This sample was shared with a second study, whose subject was yellow fever vaccine responses in identical twins.

The sequence was collected from a woman in her late teens or twenties in good health. Input material: PBMCs. The chain couples TRBV28 to TRBJ1-6; D unresolved. DNA for the CDR3: TGTGCCAGCAGAGGTTCCGGGAATTCACCCCTCCACTTT. Protein: CASRGSGNSPLHF.